This entry describes one TCR beta chain. Its antigen is currently unknown. This entry is derived from a study of regulatory T cells in long-lasting Graves disease. Losses at the gene ends were 5 bases for V and 11 bases for J; bases not matched to a gene: 8. CDR1 is SGHAT, CDR2 FQNNGV, per germline. The CDR3 has 12 residues. Time point noted: newly diagnosed GD, antithyroid drugs for less than 3 months. Extracted PBMC RNA gave rise to the TCR library. An endocrinology department located in Xi'an, China, was where the patients came from. Library construction for TCR beta used iRepertoire HTBI primers and Arm-PCR of CDR3 regions. MiXCR, run by TCRdb on the multiplex PCR reads, gives a single entry per CDR3 protein. The sample holds about 220,000 distinct CDR3 sequences; roughly 19% are singletons and the top ten take 12%. Study results and limitations: Compared with new cases, persistent Graves' patients showed reduced TCR diversity. There was favoring of TRBV28, TRBJ1-2 and TRBJ2-5 in persistent disease.

The sample also formed part of further work on T cells in Graves' hyperthyroidism and ophthalmopathy. That paper states: First-round RT-PCR targeting the TCR CDR3 was performed with the HTBI primer set.

Material: peripheral blood mononuclear cells (PBMCs), obtained at new diagnosis, from a patient treated with antithyroid drugs. This TCR was recovered from a woman younger than 45 with Graves disease. This chain links TRBV11-2 with TRBJ1-1; TRBD1 matches 7 bases. Written as DNA, the CDR3 is TGTGCCAGCAGCATGACAGGGAGTGGGGCTTTCTTT. The encoded protein is CASSMTGSGAFF.